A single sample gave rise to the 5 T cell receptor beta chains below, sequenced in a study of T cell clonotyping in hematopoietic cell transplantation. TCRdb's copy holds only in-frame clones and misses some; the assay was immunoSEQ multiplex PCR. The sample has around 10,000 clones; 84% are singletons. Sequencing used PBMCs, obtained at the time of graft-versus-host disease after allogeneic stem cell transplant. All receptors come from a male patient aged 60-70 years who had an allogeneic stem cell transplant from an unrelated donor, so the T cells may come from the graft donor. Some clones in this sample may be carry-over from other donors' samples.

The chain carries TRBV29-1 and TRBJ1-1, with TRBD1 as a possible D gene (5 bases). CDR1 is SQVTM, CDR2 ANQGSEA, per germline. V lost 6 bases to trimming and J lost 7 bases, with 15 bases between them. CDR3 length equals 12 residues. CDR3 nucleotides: TGCAGCGTCCAACCTCAGGGCGGTGAAGCTTTCTTT. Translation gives CSVQPQGGEAFF.

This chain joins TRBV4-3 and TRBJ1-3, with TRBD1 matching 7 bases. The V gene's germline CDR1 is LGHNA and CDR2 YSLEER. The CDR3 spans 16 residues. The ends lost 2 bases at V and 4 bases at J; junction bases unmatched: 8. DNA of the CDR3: TGCGCCAGCAGCCAAATGGAGCAGGGGGTCGGAAACACCATATATTTT. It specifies CASSQMEQGVGNTIYF.

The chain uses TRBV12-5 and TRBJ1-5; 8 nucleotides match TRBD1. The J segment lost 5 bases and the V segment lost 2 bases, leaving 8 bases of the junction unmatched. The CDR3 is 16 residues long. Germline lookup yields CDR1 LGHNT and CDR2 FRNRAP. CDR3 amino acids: CASGLPKGTGDQPQHF. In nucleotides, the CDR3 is TGTGCTAGTGGTTTGCCCAAGGGGACAGGAGATCAGCCCCAGCATTTT.

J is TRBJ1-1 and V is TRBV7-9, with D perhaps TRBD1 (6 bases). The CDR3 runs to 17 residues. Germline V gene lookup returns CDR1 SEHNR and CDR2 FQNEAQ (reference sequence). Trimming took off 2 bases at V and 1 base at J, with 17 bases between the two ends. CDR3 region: CASSLRGKGYQNTEAFF. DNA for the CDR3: TGTGCCAGCAGCTTAAGGGGGAAAGGCTATCAGAACACTGAAGCTTTCTTT.

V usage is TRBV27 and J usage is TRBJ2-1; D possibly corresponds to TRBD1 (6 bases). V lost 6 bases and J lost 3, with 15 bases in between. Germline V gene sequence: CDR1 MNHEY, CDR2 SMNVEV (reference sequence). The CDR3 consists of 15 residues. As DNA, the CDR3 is TGTGCCAGCAGAGAAACAGGGCCGAACTACAATGAGCAGTTCTTC. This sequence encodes CASRETGPNYNEQFF.